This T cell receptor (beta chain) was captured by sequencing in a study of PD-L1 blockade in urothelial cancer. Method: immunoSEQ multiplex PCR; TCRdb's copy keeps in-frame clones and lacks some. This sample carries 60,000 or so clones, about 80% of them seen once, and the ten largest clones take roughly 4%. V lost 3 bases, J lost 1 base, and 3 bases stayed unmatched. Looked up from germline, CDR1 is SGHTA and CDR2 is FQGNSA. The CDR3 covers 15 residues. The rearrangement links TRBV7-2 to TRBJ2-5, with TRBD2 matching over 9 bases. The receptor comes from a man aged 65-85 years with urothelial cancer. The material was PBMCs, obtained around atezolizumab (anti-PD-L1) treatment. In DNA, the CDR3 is TGTGCCAGCAGCTTGGGACTAGCTATCCAAGAGACCCAGTACTTC. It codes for CASSLGLAIQETQYF. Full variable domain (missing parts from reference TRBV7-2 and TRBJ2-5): GAGVSQSPSNKVTEKGKDVELRCDPISGHTALYWYRQSLGQGLEFLIYFQGNSAPDKSGLPSDRFSAERTGGSVSTLTIQRTQQEDSAVYLCASSLGLAIQETQYFGPGTRLLVL.